Presented here are 28 T cell receptor delta chains from one specimen sequenced in a study of γδ T cells in repeated Plasmodium falciparum infection (dated by TCRdb to 2020 to 2022). Libraries were constructed by multiplex PCR. The sequencing machine was an Illumina MiSeq. Identical DNA sequences were merged into single rows after TCRdb reprocessed the public reads with CATT. The sample table lists roughly 86,000 delta-chain clones, under 1.5% of them with a count of one. The top ten clones comprise 7% to 9.5% of the sample. For bulk TCR repertoire analysis, Vgamma9/Vdelta2+ and Vdelta2-negative gammadelta T cell populations were isolated by flow sorting from peripheral blood mononuclear cells. Sequencing input: gamma-delta T cells from blood. The receptors shown here come from a pool of human donors (malaria-infected and uninfected, not separated).

As regards this clone: This DNA's translation and the protein TCRdb lists, from a much larger clone, do not match at residue 5, likely due to a read error; the protein shown is translated from the DNA. The rearrangement links TRDV1 to TRDJ1; D tentatively fits TRDD2 or TRDD3 (8 bases each). CDR3 size: 27 residues. CDR1 TSWWSYY and CDR2 QGS come from the germline V gene. CDR3 sequence reads: CALGKLKTVLVTSYVWWGITYTDKLIF. Here the CDR3 DNA reads TGTGCTCTTGGGAAACTAAAGACGGTATTGGTAACTTCCTACGTCTGGTGGGGGATTACCTACACCGATAAGCTCATCTTT.

This clone was seen a handful of times. For this DNA, TCRdb reports the protein of a much larger clone, which diverges at residue 6, most likely from a read error; the protein presented here is translated directly from the DNA. This sequence joins TRDV1 and TRDJ2; D possibly corresponds to TRDD3 (5 bases). Trimming took 1 base from V and 0 from J, leaving 18 bases between them. The CDR3 is 19 amino acids. Germline V CDR1 and CDR2: TSWWSYY, QGS. The DNA for the CDR3 is TGTGCTCTTGGGGAACCAGTCCAGTGGGGTCCTGCTTTGACAGCACAACTCTTCTTT. Translating gives CALGEPVQWGPALTAQLFF.

Comments on this clone: The TCRdb protein, from a much larger clone, departs from this DNA's translation at residue 7, likely by read error; the protein shown derives from the DNA. V usage is TRDV1 and J usage is TRDJ1; 9 bases fit TRDD3. Germline trimming cut 0 bases from V and 10 bases from J; bases unmatched to any gene: 9. From germline, CDR1 is TSWWSYY and CDR2 QGS. This CDR3 is 15 amino acids long. CDR3 loop: CALGELEAGGSRLIF. DNA of the CDR3: TGTGCTCTTGGGGAACTGGAAGCTGGGGGATCAAGACTCATCTTT.

The sample holds a few counts of this clone. A far larger clone lies a single base away; this is likely a read error. The sample holds other DNA sequences that translate to the same CDR3. The chain uses TRDV1 and TRDJ1; 11 bases align to TRDD3. The J gene, left out of TCRdb, was set here by checking the DNA against germline. Germline-derived CDR1 and CDR2 are TSWWSYY and QGS. This CDR3 region has 20 residues. The CDR3 DNA sequence: TGCGCTCTTGGGGAACCTTCCCAACCTCCCCTGGGGGATACCGGGGCAGAACTCATCTTT. Translation: CALGEPSQPPLGDTGAELIF.

The V call is TRDV1, the J call TRDJ1; no definite D call. Trimming stripped 4 bases from V and 0 bases from J, with 12 bases between. There are 15 residues in the CDR3. CDR1 and CDR2 (germline): TSWWSYY, QGS. For the CDR3, the DNA is TGTGCTCTTGGGGGGCTACCCCCTCACACCGATAAACTCATCTTT. Translated, it gives CALGGLPPHTDKLIF.

A remark on this clone: TCRdb's listed protein matches a much larger clone and diverges from this DNA's translation at residue 9, likely through a read error; the protein shown comes from the DNA. J is TRDJ1 and V is TRDV1; possible D gene TRDD2, 6 bases. Germline V gene sequence: CDR1 TSWWSYY, CDR2 QGS. The germline V and J ends were trimmed by 5 bases and 1 base, with 14 bases remaining between them. This CDR3 has 15 amino acids. The DNA of the CDR3 is TGTGCTCTTGGGTCCTACTATCGTAGCACCGATAAACTCATCTTT. Protein: CALGSYYRSTDKLIF.

This clone came up many times. It is likely a read error: a sequence one base away is far more abundant. Other DNA variants within this sample encode the same CDR3. The J gene is uncalled and the V gene is TRDV2; the listed D gene, TRDD3, was not tested against the DNA. This CDR3 comprises 18 residues. CDR1 and CDR2 (germline): GEAIGNYY, EKD. CDR3 DNA sequence: TGTGCCTGTGACACATCTACGACCTGGGCCCCGTACACCGATAAGCTCATCTTT. This gives the protein CACDTSTTWAPYTDKLIF.

Only one count was recorded for this clone. CDR3 bases: TGTGCCTCTTCGGCCTTCGGACTGTTACGCGATAAACTCATCTTT. The encoded protein is CASSAFGLLRDKLIF. The chain has TRDV3 and TRDJ1; weak D call: TRDD2 (5 bases). Matching the DNA to germline supplied the J gene, which TCRdb does not give. V was cut by 4 bases and J by 4 bases, with 22 bases left in between. Germline CDR1 and CDR2: TVYSNPD and GDNSRS (reference sequence). This CDR3 region has 15 residues.

This clone was counted many times. A far larger clone is one nucleotide away, so this likely arose from a read error. This sample also contains other DNA sequences that code for the same CDR3. This chain connects TRDV2 to TRDJ1; D is undetermined. Germline V CDR1 and CDR2: GEAIGNYY, EKD. This CDR3 has 14 amino acids. CDR3 sequence (DNA): TGTGCCTGTGACTCCTTACTTAACACCGATAAGCTCATCTTT. Residues: CACDSLLNTDKLIF.

This clone has more than one count but fewer than ten. The mismatch at residue 9 between this DNA's translation and the TCRdb protein of a much larger clone likely reflects a read error; the protein shown is translated from the DNA. V is TRDV2 and J is TRDJ1; D is perhaps TRDD3 (6 bases). CDR3 length: 18 amino acids. V lost 3 bases and J lost 0, with 22 bases in between. Germline CDR1 GEAIGNYY, CDR2 EKD. CDR3 in DNA: TGTGCCTGTGACCCCCTTACTGGGAGATCCCCCGACACCGATAAACTCATCTTT. This sequence encodes CACDPLTGRSPDTDKLIF.

This clone was detected a few times. The amino acid sequence in TCRdb belongs to a much larger clone and departs from this DNA's translation at residue 8, likely a sequencing read error; the sequence shown is translated from the DNA. The chain recombines TRDV1 with TRDJ1; no definite D call. Germline V gene sequence: CDR1 TSWWSYY, CDR2 QGS. The CDR3 loop spans 12 amino acids. The CDR3 here is CALGEYTGKLIF. CDR3 nucleotide sequence: TGTGCTCTTGGGGAATACACCGGTAAACTCATCTTT.

There are a few counts of this clone. TCRdb's protein, taken from a much larger clone, differs from this DNA's translation at residue 18, likely owing to a read error; the protein displayed comes from the DNA. This chain joins TRDV1 and TRDJ1; 7 nucleotides line up with TRDD3. Here the J gene came from matching the DNA to germline, since TCRdb omits it. This CDR3 contains 22 residues. CDR1 and CDR2 from the germline V gene are TSWWSYY and QGS. The CDR3 loop is CALGERANRSNWGRCFTVKLIF. Here the CDR3 DNA reads TGTGCTCTTGGGGAACGCGCCAACAGGTCCAACTGGGGCCGATGCTTCACCGTTAAACTCATCTTT.

There are many counts of this clone. The amino acid sequence in TCRdb belongs to a much larger clone and departs from this DNA's translation at residue 9, likely a sequencing read error; the sequence shown is translated from the DNA. This chain uses TRDV2 with TRDJ2; maybe TRDD3 (6 bases). The J gene, not given by TCRdb, was assigned here from a germline match of the nucleotide sequence. Germline V gene data show CDR1 as GEAIGNYY and CDR2 as EKD. The V end lost 0 bases, the J end lost 5 bases, and 18 bases lay between the germline ends. The CDR3 sequence is 17 residues long. Here the CDR3 DNA reads TGTGCCTGTGACACCGGGATGGGGGGTACGCGAACAGCACAACTCTTCTTT. It translates to CACDTGMGGTRTAQLFF.

In its sample, this clone was seen a few times. A read error likely explains this, since a far larger clone differs by one base. The chain links TRDV3 to TRDJ1; 9 bases map to TRDD3. TCRdb offers no J gene call, so here the DNA was matched to germline to obtain one. Germline V lookup: CDR1 TVYSNPD, CDR2 GDNSRS (reference sequence). This CDR3 is 21 amino acids long. DNA for the CDR3: TGCGCCTTGCCGCCTACACCCCTAGGCTGGGGGATTTCCCGGTACACCGATAAACTCATCTTT. Amino acid sequence: CALPPTPLGWGISRYTDKLIF.

In regard to this clone: This DNA's translation and the protein TCRdb lists, from a much larger clone, do not match at residue 11, likely due to a read error; the protein shown is translated from the DNA. The CDR3 loop is CACDTRLPSNCTGDPRGYKLIF. For the CDR3, the DNA is TGTGCCTGTGACACCCGCCTTCCTTCCAACTGTACTGGGGATCCCCGAGGATATAAACTCATCTTT. This chain joins TRDV2 and TRDJ1; either TRDD2 or TRDD3 may fit D (7 bases each). Germline matching of the DNA provided the J gene here, since TCRdb leaves it blank. The CDR3 spans 22 residues. Germline loops: CDR1 GEAIGNYY, CDR2 EKD. V shed 0 bases and J shed 6 bases, with 37 bases lying between them.

This clone has just a few counts. A read error is likely here: a far larger clone is one base away. The sample carries other DNA sequences with the same CDR3. V gene TRDV1 combines with J gene TRDJ1, with 8 bases aligning to TRDD3. This CDR3 has 16 residues. CDR1 is TSWWSYY, CDR2 QGS, per germline. Here the CDR3 reads CALRKWGIYGTDKLIF. In DNA form, the CDR3 reads TGTGCTCTTAGGAAATGGGGGATTTATGGCACCGATAAGCTCATCTTT.

This clone was observed at least ten times. The chain joins TRDV2 to TRDJ3, with TRDD3 as a possible D gene (6 bases). TCRdb gives no J gene; it was assigned here by matching the DNA to germline. The germline CDR1 and CDR2 sequences are GEAIGNYY and EKD. V was pared by 3 bases and J by 0 bases, with 14 bases between. This CDR3 has 18 residues. In DNA, the CDR3 is TGTGCCTGTGACCGAGCTGGGGAACGCTCCTGGGACACCCGACAGATGTTTTTC. It is translated as CACDRAGERSWDTRQMFF.

With regard to this clone: TCRdb pairs this DNA with a much larger clone's protein that differs at residue 7, likely a read error; the protein shown was translated from the DNA. V is TRDV2 and J is TRDJ1, with D possibly being TRDD3 (6 bases). Germline matching of the DNA provided the J gene here, since TCRdb leaves it blank. Trimming stripped 5 bases from V and 0 bases from J, with 27 bases between. Germline V gives CDR1 GEAIGNYY, CDR2 EKD. This CDR3 is built from 19 residues. The CDR3 DNA reads as TGTGCCTGTGGCAAGATCACTTTTGGGGGGCCCAAGTACACCGATAAACTCATCTTT. It specifies CACGKITFGGPKYTDKLIF.

This clone was recorded at least ten times. TCRdb's protein, taken from a much larger clone, differs from this DNA's translation at residue 12, likely owing to a read error; the protein displayed comes from the DNA. Other DNA sequences from this sample encode an identical CDR3 as well. The V call is TRDV3, the J call TRDJ1; 9 nucleotides align to TRDD3. Trimming removed 5 bases from V and 7 bases from J; junction bases left unmatched: 20. This CDR3 is 16 amino acids long. Germline V gene lookup returns CDR1 TVYSNPD and CDR2 GDNSRS (reference sequence). This CDR3 is CAVFGLRGDTLGKLIF. The CDR3 bases are TGTGCCGTTTTTGGACTTCGGGGGGATACCCTTGGTAAACTCATCTTT. Together with reference TRDV3 and TRDJ1, the CDR3 gives the full variable domain: CDKVTQSSPDQTVASGSEVVLLCTYDTVYSNPDLFWYRIRPDYSFQFVFYGDNSRSEGADFTQGRFSVKHILTQKAFHLVISPVRTEDSATYYCAVFGLRGDTLGKLIFGKGTRVTVEP.

This clone was observed a handful of times. This likely reflects a read error, since a far larger clone is one base away. Other DNA sequences in this sample translate to the same CDR3. V gene TRDV2 combines with J gene TRDJ1, with a tentative D call TRDD2 (9 bases). The J gene was not available in TCRdb and was assigned here by matching the DNA to germline segments. The CDR3 has 19 residues. The V gene lost 4 bases and the J gene lost 0 bases, with 26 bases spanning the gap. From germline, CDR1 is GEAIGNYY and CDR2 EKD. The CDR3 is CACDIVLPTGDTHTDKLIF. CDR3 in DNA: TGTGCCTGTGATATTGTCCTTCCTACCGGGGATACCCACACCGATAAACTCATCTTT.

This clone occurred a few times. For this DNA, TCRdb reports the protein of a much larger clone, which diverges at residue 17, most likely from a read error; the protein presented here is translated directly from the DNA. For the V gene the call is TRDV1; the J gene has no call; the table calls TRDD3, which could not be checked here. CDR1 is TSWWSYY and CDR2 is QGS in the germline V gene. The CDR3 has 19 residues. CDR3 sequence (DNA): TGTGCTCTTGGGGAGGCCTTCCCTTCTTTACTCAAGTACACCGATAAACCCATCTTT. It specifies CALGEAFPSLLKYTDKPIF.

This clone appeared a few times. TCRdb assigns this DNA the protein of a much larger clone, which departs from its translation at residue 8; this likely reflects a read error, and the protein shown comes from translating the DNA. This chain uses TRDV2 with TRDJ3, with a tentative D call TRDD3 (6 bases). Here the J gene came from matching the DNA to germline, since TCRdb omits it. The ends were cut back, 0 bases at V and 2 bases at J, with 13 bases in the middle. Looked up from germline, CDR1 is GEAIGNYY and CDR2 is EKD. CDR3 length: 18 residues. This CDR3 reads CACDTVLRDTWDTRQMFF. The CDR3 nucleotides read TGTGCCTGTGACACCGTACTGAGGGATACCTGGGACACCCGACAGATGTTTTTC.

Comment on this clone: The protein TCRdb gives is from a much larger clone and does not agree with this DNA's translation at residue 14, likely a read error; the protein shown here comes from the DNA. The J gene has no call, while the V gene is TRDV2; the D segment call TRDD3 is taken from the table without a DNA check. CDR1 and CDR2 (germline): GEAIGNYY, EKD. This CDR3 is built from 16 residues. In DNA, the CDR3 is TGTGCCTGTGACACTTACTTAGGACTGGATACGGGGAAACCCATCTTT. Translated, it gives CACDTYLGLDTGKPIF.

In the case of this clone: The protein that TCRdb holds for this DNA derives from a much larger clone and differs from the translated DNA at residue 19, which likely indicates a read error; the protein shown here is translated from the DNA. The gene calls are TRDV1 and TRDJ1; 9 bases map to TRDD3. As TCRdb names no J gene, one was assigned here on the basis of a DNA match to germline. This CDR3 spans 22 amino acids. Germline trimming cut 5 bases from V and 10 bases from J; bases unmatched to any gene: 35. The germline V gene encodes CDR1 TSWWSYY and CDR2 QGS. CDR3 sequence: CALGIRNVRPTLLGDLRGRLIF. As DNA, the CDR3 is TGTGCTCTTGGGATTCGCAACGTCCGTCCTACCTTACTGGGGGACCTAAGAGGTAGACTCATCTTT.

This clone was recorded at least ten times. The chain combines TRDV1 with TRDJ1, with TRDD2 as a possible D gene (5 bases). Germline V gene data show CDR1 as TSWWSYY and CDR2 as QGS. V was clipped by 5 bases and J by 0 bases, with 40 bases between them. The CDR3 consists of 24 residues. This CDR3 reads CALGTYRLSFRPWFLLKYTDKLIF. The CDR3 DNA follows: TGTGCTCTTGGGACTTACCGGCTTTCTTTCCGCCCTTGGTTCCTTCTCAAGTACACCGATAAACTCATCTTT.

There are a few counts of this clone. This DNA's translation and the protein TCRdb lists, from a much larger clone, do not match at residue 3, likely due to a read error; the protein shown is translated from the DNA. The chain has TRDV2 and TRDJ1, with a weak D call TRDD2 (5 bases). The CDR3 totals 17 residues. CDR1 and CDR2 (germline): GEAIGNYY, EKD. CDR3 amino acids: CARDSPFSPTYTDKLIF. Here the CDR3 DNA reads TGTGCCCGTGACTCTCCCTTCTCGCCCACTTACACCGATAAACTCATCTTT.

Note on this clone: A read error is the likely source, as a far larger clone sits one nucleotide away. Other DNA sequences in the same sample also yield this CDR3. The rearrangement joins TRDV1 to TRDJ1; 13 nucleotides align to TRDD3. TCRdb gives no J gene; it was assigned here by matching the DNA to germline. The CDR3 is 20 amino acids. The germline CDR1 and CDR2 sequences are TSWWSYY and QGS. CDR3 in amino acids: CALGERLIRTGGYGADKLIF. CDR3 coding DNA: TGTGCTCTTGGGGAACGCCTGATTCGGACTGGGGGATACGGGGCCGACAAACTCATCTTT.

In the case of this clone: TCRdb assigns this DNA the protein of a much larger clone, which departs from its translation at residue 9; this likely reflects a read error, and the protein shown comes from translating the DNA. The gene calls are TRDV3 and TRDJ1; 10 bases map to TRDD3. Here the J gene was assigned by germline matching of the DNA, as TCRdb has none. V lost 1 base, J lost 4 bases, and 21 bases stayed unmatched. CDR1 is TVYSNPD, CDR2 GDNSRS, per germline (reference sequence). The length of the CDR3 is 19 residues. The CDR3 nucleotides read TGTGCCTTTATTACTACGGGGGACGGGGGGATACGCTACGGCGATAAACTCATCTTT. It is translated as CAFITTGDGGIRYGDKLIF.